A selection of T cell receptor beta chains follows, all from one sample in a study of Graves' ophthalmopathy and Graves' hyperthyroidism. TCRdb passed the multiplex PCR reads through MiXCR, listing each CDR3 protein once. This repertoire shows almost 750,000 distinct CDR3 sequences, 40% found once; its top ten account for 35% to 55%. Sequencing was done on a sample of peripheral blood. These receptor sequences come from an adult man with Graves' ophthalmopathy. The CDR3 runs from the conserved cysteine through the conserved F or W. The D gene is left open where the match is weak. Not every row has a clone size; where given, it reads once, few, many or a size class.

J gene	clone size	V gene	D gene	CDR3 length	CDR3 DNA	CDR3 protein
TRBJ1-2	many	TRBV10-3	.	12	TGTGCCATCGCCGATGGCCCCACTGGCTACACCTTC	CAIADGPTGYTF
TRBJ2-7	.	TRBV2	TRBD1	13	TGTGCCAGCAGCCCATTGGACAGGGACGAGCAGTACTTC	CASSPLDRDEQYF
TRBJ2-5	many	TRBV29-1	.	13	TGCAGCGTTGGAGGGACGAACCAGGAGACCCAGTACTTC	CSVGGTNQETQYF
TRBJ2-2	.	TRBV25-1	TRBD2	19	TGTGCCAGCAGCCCATGGACTAGCGGGGGGGACGCGAACACCGGGAAGCTGTTTTTT	CASSPWTSGGDANTGKLFF
TRBJ1-4	once	TRBV7-9	.	15	TGTGCCAGCAGTCAAGGCGGGAGGATTAATGAAAAACTGTTTTTT	CASSQGGRINEKLFF
TRBJ2-7	.	TRBV2	.	14	TGTGCCAGCAGAGATTTCGGGCAGGACTACGAGCAGTACTTC	CASRDFGQDYEQYF
TRBJ1-2	.	TRBV10-3	TRBD1	14	TGTGCCAGCAGCCGCACAGGGGGAGTCGATGGCTACACCTTC	CASSRTGGVDGYTF
TRBJ2-6	many	TRBV7-2	.	16	TGTGCCAGCAGCACAACAGGGTACTCTGGGGCCAACGTCCTGACTTTC	CASSTTGYSGANVLTF
TRBJ2-7	.	TRBV7-9	.	14	TGTGCCAGCAGCTTAGAAGGTGCCACGTACGAGCAGTACTTC	CASSLEGATYEQYF
TRBJ1-4	.	TRBV10-3	TRBD1	15	TGTGCCAGCAGTTACACGACAGGGTGGAATGAAAAACTGTTTTTT	CASSYTTGWNEKLFF
TRBJ2-2	.	TRBV7-4	TRBD1	13	TGTGCCAGCAGCCAAGACAGGGGCCGGGAGCTGTTTTTT	CASSQDRGRELFF
TRBJ2-7	.	TRBV20-1	.	15	TGCAGTGCTAGAGATCGAGGGGACTCAATCTACGAGCAGTACTTC	CSARDRGDSIYEQYF
TRBJ2-7	.	TRBV20-1	.	16	TGCAGTGCTAGAGACCCTGTTGCGACTACCATTCACGAGCAGTACTTC	CSARDPVATTIHEQYF
TRBJ1-5	many	TRBV15	TRBD1	20	TGTGCCACCAGCAGAGATCGGTACCGGGACAGGGGGTCGTTTGGTCAGCCCCAGCATTTT	CATSRDRYRDRGSFGQPQHF
TRBJ2-7	many	TRBV25-1	.	18	TGTGCCAGCAGTGAATATTTATTCGGCCCCTTTGCATCCTACGAGCAGTACTTC	CASSEYLFGPFASYEQYF
TRBJ2-7	.	TRBV2	TRBD2	14	TGTGCCAGCAGGGTTAGCGGGGGGGCGGATGAGCAGTACTTC	CASRVSGGADEQYF
TRBJ2-6	.	TRBV5-1	TRBD2	18	TGCGCCAGCAGTCTAGGGACTAGCGGGATCTCTGGGGCCAACGTCCTGACTTTC	CASSLGTSGISGANVLTF
TRBJ2-7	many	TRBV5-1	.	15	TGCGCCAGCAGCTTGGCTCCGACAGTCTCCTACGAGCAGTACTTC	CASSLAPTVSYEQYF
TRBJ1-2	.	TRBV29-1	.	13	TGCAGCGTTGGACAGGCGGGGGGCTATGGCTACACCTTC	CSVGQAGGYGYTF
TRBJ1-5	.	TRBV20-1	.	15	TGCAGTGCTAGAGGTCAGGGTTATAGCAATCAGCCCCAGCATTTT	CSARGQGYSNQPQHF
TRBJ1-1	many	TRBV2	.	13	TGTGCCAGCACCTCCACCGGGAACACTGAAGCTTTCTTT	CASTSTGNTEAFF
TRBJ1-6	.	TRBV19	TRBD1	15	TGTGCCAGTACCCCTTTGGACAGGGATAGTCAGCCCCTCCACTTT	CASTPLDRDSQPLHF
TRBJ2-2	.	TRBV25-1	TRBD2	16	TGTGCCAGCAGTTTATATCAGACTAGCGGGACCGGGGAGCTGTTTTTT	CASSLYQTSGTGELFF
TRBJ1-2	few	TRBV9	.	14	TGTGCCAGCAGTTTCCGCGGGGAGAACTATGGCTACACCTTC	CASSFRGENYGYTF
TRBJ1-1	.	TRBV20-1	.	17	TGCAGTGCTAGAGATCCTAACAGGAGAGGGCCAAACACTGAAGCTTTCTTT	CSARDPNRRGPNTEAFF
TRBJ2-7	.	TRBV7-2	TRBD1	16	TGTGCCAGCAGCTCCAAAACCGGGACAGGGGACTACGAGCAGTACTTC	CASSSKTGTGDYEQYF
TRBJ1-1	.	TRBV25-1	.	13	TGTGCCAGCAGGGGGGGCATGGGCACTGAAGCTTTCTTC	CASRGGMGTEAFF
TRBJ2-7	many	TRBV29-1	.	14	TGCAGCGTTGTTGGTGTGGTGAGCTCCTACGAGCAGTACTTC	CSVVGVVSSYEQYF
TRBJ1-1	few	TRBV19	TRBD1	13	TGTGCCTGGAGTCGGGACAGGGGGACTGAAGCTTTCTTT	CAWSRDRGTEAFF
TRBJ2-7	few	TRBV2	.	14	TGTGCCAGCAGTTCGACAGGAAACTCCTACGAGCAGTACTTC	CASSSTGNSYEQYF
TRBJ1-2	.	TRBV19	TRBD1	16	TGTGCCAGTAGTTACATAGGGACAGGGCTGAACTATGGCTACACCTTC	CASSYIGTGLNYGYTF
TRBJ2-6	few	TRBV19	TRBD1	18	TGTGCCAGTAGATTCCGGGACAGCCCTTTGTACGGGGCCAACGTCCTGACTTTC	CASRFRDSPLYGANVLTF